One sample yielded the 23 T cell receptor beta chains listed below, sequenced in a study of Graves' ophthalmopathy and Graves' hyperthyroidism. RNA transcripts provided the template for amplifying TCR beta CDR3 regions. Second-round multiplex PCR came after first-round RT-PCR with HTBI primers. A single record per CDR3 protein comes from TCRdb applying MiXCR to the multiplex PCR reads. The profile shows 500,000 to 700,000 distinct CDR3 sequences, under 40% of them singletons. Material: peripheral blood or thyroid tissue (not recorded which). Source of these receptors: an adult man with Graves' hyperthyroidism.

For this clonotype: A much bigger clone sits one base away, suggesting this may be a read error. The rearrangement joins TRBV5-6 to TRBJ2-7; perhaps TRBD2 as D (6 bases). TRBJ2-1 matches the DNA end more closely, so the J call is doubtful. Germline V gene sequence: CDR1 SGHDT, CDR2 YYEEEE. The CDR3 contains 13 residues. Written as DNA, the CDR3 is TGTGCCAGCACCCTAGGAGGGGTAGAGACCCAGTTCTTC. It yields the protein CASTLGGVETQFF.

This clonotype was recorded at least ten times. This chain links TRBV15 with TRBJ1-1, with D uncertain. The CDR3 is 15 residues long. Trimming removed 3 bases at V and 1 base at J, with 12 bases between. The germline gives CDR1 LNHNV, CDR2 YYDKDF (reference sequence). The CDR3 DNA reads TGTGCCACCAGCAGTGGACGGGGTAGGAACACTGAAGCTTTCTTT. This codes for CATSSGRGRNTEAFF.

This clonotype was seen many times. The chain couples TRBV12-3 or TRBV12-4 to TRBJ1-3, with TRBD1 identical over 10 bases. Germline trimming cut 6 bases from V and 3 bases from J; bases unmatched to any gene: 8. The CDR3 is made up of 16 amino acids. CDR3 sequence reads: CASRPGGQGSGNTIYF. CDR3 bases: TGTGCCAGCAGGCCAGGGGGACAGGGGAGTGGAAACACCATATATTTT.

This clonotype was seen many times. The chain has TRBV9 and TRBJ2-5; TRBD1 matches 9 bases. This CDR3 spans 15 amino acids. Looked up from germline, CDR1 is SGDLS and CDR2 is YYNGEE. The V and J ends lost 0 bases and 2 bases, in that order; junction bases with no gene match: 2. CDR3 in amino acids: CASSVGDRGQETQYF. In nucleotides, the CDR3 is TGTGCCAGCAGCGTAGGAGACAGGGGGCAAGAGACCCAGTACTTC.

This clonotype was recorded many times. The chain joins TRBV7-9 to TRBJ1-1, with D perhaps matching TRBD1 (5 bases). CDR1 and CDR2 (germline): SEHNR, FQNEAQ (reference sequence). Trimming shortened V by 1 base and J by 4 bases, and 10 bases separated the two germline ends. CDR3 size: 14 residues. CDR3 region: CASSLGAGGTEAFF. DNA for the CDR3: TGTGCCAGCAGCTTAGGGGCCGGGGGCACTGAAGCTTTCTTT.

The chain links TRBV5-1 to TRBJ1-1; 8 nucleotides line up with TRBD1. Germline V gene data show CDR1 as SGHRS and CDR2 as YFSETQ. Unmatched junction bases numbered 19, after V lost 4 bases and J lost 14 bases. This CDR3 has 15 amino acids. The CDR3 nucleotides are TGCGCCAGCAGCACATCGATACAGGGGGGCAATGAGCAGTTCTTT. Translation: CASSTSIQGGNEQFF.

This clonotype has at least ten counts. The V gene is TRBV12-3 or TRBV12-4, the J gene TRBJ1-1; TRBD1 matches 9 bases. J lost 0 bases, V lost 6 bases, and 5 bases had no gene match. This CDR3 contains 15 residues. The CDR3 DNA reads TGTGCCAGCAGCCTGACAGGGGGATTGAACACTGAAGCTTTCTTT. The encoded protein is CASSLTGGLNTEAFF.

This clonotype was seen ten or more times. The chain combines TRBV5-8 with TRBJ2-6; 14 positions agree with TRBD2. V gave up 4 bases and J gave up 3 bases; unmatched junction bases: 6. Germline lookup yields CDR1 SGHTS and CDR2 YDEGEE. The CDR3 is made up of 18 amino acids. As DNA, the CDR3 is TGTGCCAGCAGCAAGGGACTAGCGGGGGATGATGGGGCCAACGTCCTGACTTTC. The encoded protein is CASSKGLAGDDGANVLTF.

This chain links TRBV2 with TRBJ1-6; weak D call: TRBD1 (6 bases). Germline CDR1 and CDR2: SNHLY and FYNNEI. The CDR3 consists of 14 residues. V lost 7 bases and J lost 9, with 16 bases in between. CDR3 coding DNA: TGTGCCAGCAAGGGGGAGGACCTGGGTTCACCCCTCCACTTT. Its protein is CASKGEDLGSPLHF.

This clonotype was seen many times. The chain is built from TRBV12-3 or TRBV12-4 and TRBJ2-7; D is undetermined. The ends were cut back, 3 bases at V and 0 bases at J, with 9 bases in the middle. The CDR3 has 14 amino acids. The CDR3 DNA follows: TGTGCCAGCAGTTTTGAACGGACCTCCTACGAGCAGTACTTC. It yields the protein CASSFERTSYEQYF.

There are many counts of this clonotype. The chain recombines TRBV27 with TRBJ1-2; D might be TRBD1 (6 bases). Germline V CDR1 and CDR2: MNHEY, SMNVEV (reference sequence). Trimming removed 5 bases from V and 7 bases from J, with 11 bases in between. This CDR3 is built from 12 residues. The CDR3 sequence: CASSTGPFGYTF. As DNA, the CDR3 is TGTGCCAGCAGTACAGGGCCTTTTGGCTACACCTTC.

This clonotype was seen a handful of times. This rearrangement joins TRBV7-9 to TRBJ2-7; TRBD1 is a possible D gene (7 bases). Trimming left V 5 bases short and J 3 bases short, with 14 bases between. Germline CDR1 reads SEHNR; CDR2 reads FQNEAQ (reference sequence). The CDR3 extends over 14 amino acids. Here the CDR3 reads CASSPSRGDYEQYF. The CDR3 coding sequence is TGTGCCAGCAGCCCAAGCAGGGGGGACTACGAGCAGTACTTC.

This clonotype was detected ten times or more. The chain links TRBV20-1 to TRBJ2-5; 10 nucleotides agree with TRBD1. Germline loops: CDR1 DFQATT, CDR2 SNEGSKA (reference sequence). V gave up 1 base and J gave up 5 bases; unmatched junction bases: 13. This CDR3 is built from 17 residues. The CDR3 loop is CSARVLPGQGSYETQYF. The DNA of the CDR3 is TGCAGTGCTAGAGTACTTCCGGGACAGGGGTCATATGAGACCCAGTACTTC.

This clonotype appeared a few times. The V call is TRBV19, the J call TRBJ2-5; 11 bases line up with TRBD2. The CDR3 totals 13 residues. The germline CDR1 and CDR2 sequences are LNHDA and SQIVND (reference sequence). After removal of 8 bases from V and 7 bases from J, the junction contained 6 bases not matched to a gene. The CDR3, as DNA: TGTGCCAGTTCATCCGGGACTAGCGGGACCCAGTACTTC. It is translated as CASSSGTSGTQYF.

This clonotype was seen a handful of times. This chain uses TRBV19 with TRBJ1-1; D gene unclear. Germline V gene data show CDR1 as LNHDA and CDR2 as SQIVND (reference sequence). The CDR3 sequence is 13 residues long. V was pared by 3 bases and J by 3 bases, with 8 bases between. CDR3 DNA: TGTGCCAGTAGTATTCAGGAGTACACTGAAGCTTTCTTT. As protein: CASSIQEYTEAFF.

This clonotype has a single count. This rearrangement joins TRBV12-5 to TRBJ2-6, with TRBD1 identical over 10 bases. This CDR3 contains 18 residues. V was clipped by 5 bases and J by 2 bases; unmatched bases: 9. Germline V gives CDR1 LGHNT, CDR2 FRNRAP. The CDR3 protein is CASGTDRGRIAGANVLTF. The DNA for the CDR3 is TGTGCTAGTGGTACGGACAGGGGGAGGATAGCTGGGGCCAACGTCCTGACTTTC. The variable domain in full, with the rest retrieved from reference TRBV12-5 and TRBJ2-6, is DARVTQTPRHKVTEMGQEVTMRCQPILGHNTVFWYRQTMMQGLELLAYFRNRAPLDDSGMPKDRFSAEMPDATLATLKIQPSEPRDSAVYFCASGTDRGRIAGANVLTFGAGSRLTVL.

This clonotype was seen at least ten times. The genes are TRBV7-9 and TRBJ2-7; 7 bases line up with TRBD1. J gave up 1 base and V 6 bases, and 6 bases lay outside the gene matches. The germline CDR1 and CDR2 sequences are SEHNR and FQNEAQ (reference sequence). The CDR3 contains 14 residues. CDR3 sequence reads: CASSLTGQSYEQYF. The CDR3 coding sequence is TGTGCCAGCAGTCTTACGGGACAGTCCTACGAGCAGTACTTC.

J is TRBJ2-7 and V is TRBV25-1; perhaps TRBD1 as D (6 bases). Trimming removed 3 bases at V and 2 bases at J, with 11 bases between. The length of the CDR3 is 14 residues. Germline lookup yields CDR1 MGHDK and CDR2 SYGVNS. The CDR3 coding sequence is TGTGCCAGCAGTGATGTTGGGGACACCTACGAGCAGTACTTC. Residues: CASSDVGDTYEQYF.

Details on this clonotype: A much larger clone lies a single base off, so this may be a read error. The rearrangement links TRBV20-1 to TRBJ2-7; D uncertain. V lost 0 bases, J lost 3 bases, and 6 bases lay in between. The CDR3 has 12 residues. The germline V gene encodes CDR1 DFQATT and CDR2 SNEGSKA (reference sequence). The CDR3 DNA sequence: TGCAGTGCTAGAGAGTCAGACTACGAGCAGTACTTC. Translation gives CSARESDYEQYF.

This clonotype has more than one count but fewer than ten. The V gene is TRBV29-1, the J gene TRBJ1-1, with D hard to call. The CDR3 is made up of 12 amino acids. The germline V gene has CDR1 SQVTM and CDR2 ANQGSEA. V lost 6 bases and J 6 bases, leaving 14 bases between the germline ends. For the CDR3, the DNA is TGCAGCGTCCAGGTAGAGGGCTCTGAAGCTTTCTTT. This gives the protein CSVQVEGSEAFF.

This clonotype was counted at least ten times. The chain links TRBV12-3 or TRBV12-4 to TRBJ2-7; tentative D call: TRBD1 (6 bases). The V and J ends lost 8 bases and 5 bases respectively, with 16 bases between them. The CDR3 sequence is 13 residues long. The CDR3 here is CASSSDSRDEQYF. The CDR3 bases are TGTGCCAGCTCCTCGGACAGCCGGGACGAGCAGTACTTC.

In its sample, this clonotype was seen a few times. CDR3 DNA: TGTGCCAGCAGTTTGTGGGGCGGGGGGAGCTCTGGAAACACCATATATTTT. It codes for CASSLWGGGSSGNTIYF. This chain uses TRBV12-3 or TRBV12-4 with TRBJ1-3; the D gene is possibly TRBD1 (5 bases). This CDR3 region has 17 residues. Trimming took off 3 bases at V and 0 bases at J, with 15 bases between the two ends.

This clonotype was counted once. The junction departs from the called germline gene at one end, perhaps through a read error. The chain is built from TRBV7-2 and TRBJ2-5; a possible D gene is TRBD2 (7 bases). CDR1 is SGHTA and CDR2 is FQGNSA in the germline V gene. This CDR3 is built from 16 residues. CDR3: CASSLTAFRGAATRYF. CDR3 nucleotides: TGTGCCAGCAGCTTAACGGCGTTCCGGGGGGCGGCCACCCGGTACTTC.